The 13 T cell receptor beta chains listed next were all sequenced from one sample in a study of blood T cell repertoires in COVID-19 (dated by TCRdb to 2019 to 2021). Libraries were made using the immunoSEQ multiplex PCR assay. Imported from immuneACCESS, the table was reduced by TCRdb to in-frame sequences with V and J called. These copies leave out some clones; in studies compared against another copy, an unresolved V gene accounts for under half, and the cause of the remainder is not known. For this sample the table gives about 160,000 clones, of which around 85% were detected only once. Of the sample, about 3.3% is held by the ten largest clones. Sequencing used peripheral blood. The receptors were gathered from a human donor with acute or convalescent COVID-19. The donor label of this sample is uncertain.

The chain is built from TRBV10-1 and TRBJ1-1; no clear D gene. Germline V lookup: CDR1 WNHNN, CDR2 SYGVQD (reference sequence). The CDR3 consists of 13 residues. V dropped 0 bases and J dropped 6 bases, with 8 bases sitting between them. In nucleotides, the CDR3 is TGCGCCAGCAGTGAGTCGAGCCCGGCTGAAGCTTTCTTT. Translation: CASSESSPAEAFF.

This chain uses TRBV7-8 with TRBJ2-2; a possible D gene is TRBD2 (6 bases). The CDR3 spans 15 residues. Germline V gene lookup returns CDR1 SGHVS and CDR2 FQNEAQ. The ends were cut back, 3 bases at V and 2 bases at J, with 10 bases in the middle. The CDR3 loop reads CASSFGGLNTGELFF. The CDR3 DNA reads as TGTGCCAGCAGCTTTGGAGGGCTCAACACCGGGGAGCTGTTTTTT. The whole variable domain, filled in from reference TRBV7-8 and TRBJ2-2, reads GAGVSQSPRYKVAKRGQDVALRCDPISGHVSLFWYQQALGQGPEFLTYFQNEAQLDKSGLPSDRFFAERPEGSVSTLKIQRTQQEDSAVYLCASSFGGLNTGELFFGEGSRLTVL.

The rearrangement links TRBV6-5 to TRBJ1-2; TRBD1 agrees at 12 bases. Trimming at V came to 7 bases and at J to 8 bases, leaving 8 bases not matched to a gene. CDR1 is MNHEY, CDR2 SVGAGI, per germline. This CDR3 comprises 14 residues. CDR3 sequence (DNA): TGTGCCAGCATAAGGGACAGGGGGCGCGAAGGCTACACCTTC. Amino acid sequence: CASIRDRGREGYTF.

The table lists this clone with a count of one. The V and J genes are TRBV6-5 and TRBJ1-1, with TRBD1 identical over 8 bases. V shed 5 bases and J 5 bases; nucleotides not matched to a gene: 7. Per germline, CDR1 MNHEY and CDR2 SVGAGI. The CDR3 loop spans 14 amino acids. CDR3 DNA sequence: TGTGCCAGCAGTCCCGGACAGGGCAGGACTGAAGCTTTCTTT. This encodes CASSPGQGRTEAFF.

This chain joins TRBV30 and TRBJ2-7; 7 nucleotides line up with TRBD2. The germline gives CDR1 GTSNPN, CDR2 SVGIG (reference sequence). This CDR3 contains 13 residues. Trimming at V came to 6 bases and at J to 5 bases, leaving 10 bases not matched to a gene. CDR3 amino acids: CACPRLAGDEQYF. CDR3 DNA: TGTGCCTGCCCCCGACTAGCAGGAGACGAGCAGTACTTC.

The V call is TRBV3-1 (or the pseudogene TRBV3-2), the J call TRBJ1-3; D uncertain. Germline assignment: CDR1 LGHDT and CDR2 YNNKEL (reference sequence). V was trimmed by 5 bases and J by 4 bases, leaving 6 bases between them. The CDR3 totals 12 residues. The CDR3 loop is CASSVVGNTIYF. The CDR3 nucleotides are TGTGCCAGCAGCGTCGTGGGAAACACCATATATTTT.

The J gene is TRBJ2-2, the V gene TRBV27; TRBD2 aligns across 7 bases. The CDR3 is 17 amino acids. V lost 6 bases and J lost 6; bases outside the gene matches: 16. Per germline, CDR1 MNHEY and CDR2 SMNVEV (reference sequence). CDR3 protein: CASRPWGGRSRAGELFF. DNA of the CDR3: TGTGCCAGCAGACCTTGGGGAGGGCGATCGAGGGCCGGGGAGCTGTTTTTT.

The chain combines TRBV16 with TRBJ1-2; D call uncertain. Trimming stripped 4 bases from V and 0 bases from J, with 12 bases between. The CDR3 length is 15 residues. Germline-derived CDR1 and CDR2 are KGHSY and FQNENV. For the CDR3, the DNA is TGTGCCAGCAGCCCCACCGCGAGGGCTAACTATGGCTACACCTTC. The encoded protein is CASSPTARANYGYTF.

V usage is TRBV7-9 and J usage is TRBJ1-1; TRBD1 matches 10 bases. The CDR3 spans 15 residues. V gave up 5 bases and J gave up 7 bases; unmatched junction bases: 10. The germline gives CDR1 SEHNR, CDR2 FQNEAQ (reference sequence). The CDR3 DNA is TGTGCCAGCAGCGGACTAGACAGGGGGCTTTTTGAAGCTTTCTTT. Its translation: CASSGLDRGLFEAFF. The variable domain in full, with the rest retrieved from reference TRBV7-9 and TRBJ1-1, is DTGVSQNPRHKITKRGQNVTFRCDPISEHNRLYWYRQTLGQGPEFLTYFQNEAQLEKSRLLSDRFSAERPKGSFSTLEIQRTEQGDSAMYLCASSGLDRGLFEAFFGQGTRLTVV.

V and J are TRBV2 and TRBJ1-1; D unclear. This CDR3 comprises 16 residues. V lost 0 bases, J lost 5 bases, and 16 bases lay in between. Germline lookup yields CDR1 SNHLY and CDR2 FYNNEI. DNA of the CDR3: TGTGCCAGCAGTGAAGCGCTTGGAGGGCAGAGAACTGAAGCTTTCTTT. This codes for CASSEALGGQRTEAFF.

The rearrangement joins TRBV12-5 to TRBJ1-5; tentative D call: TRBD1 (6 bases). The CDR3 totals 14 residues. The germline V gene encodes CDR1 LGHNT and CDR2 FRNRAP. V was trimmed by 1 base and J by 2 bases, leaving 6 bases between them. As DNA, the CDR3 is TGTGCTAGTGGTTTGGCAGGGGGCAATCAGCCCCAGCATTTT. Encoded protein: CASGLAGGNQPQHF. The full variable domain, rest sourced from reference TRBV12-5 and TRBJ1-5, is DARVTQTPRHKVTEMGQEVTMRCQPILGHNTVFWYRQTMMQGLELLAYFRNRAPLDDSGMPKDRFSAEMPDATLATLKIQPSEPRDSAVYFCASGLAGGNQPQHFGDGTRLSIL.

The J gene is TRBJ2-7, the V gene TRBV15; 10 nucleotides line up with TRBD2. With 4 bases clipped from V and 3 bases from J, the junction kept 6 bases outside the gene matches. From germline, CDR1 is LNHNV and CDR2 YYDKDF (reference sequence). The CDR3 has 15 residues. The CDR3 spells CATSITSGAIYEQYF. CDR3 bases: TGTGCCACCAGCATAACTAGCGGGGCTATCTACGAGCAGTACTTC.

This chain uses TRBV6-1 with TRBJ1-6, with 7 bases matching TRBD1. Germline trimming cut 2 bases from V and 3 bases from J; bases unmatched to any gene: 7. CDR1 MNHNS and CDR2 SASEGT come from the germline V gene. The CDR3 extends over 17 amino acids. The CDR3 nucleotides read TGTGCCAGCAGTGAATTCCCCGGGACAGACTATAATTCACCCCTCCACTTT. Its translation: CASSEFPGTDYNSPLHF.